The clone carrying this T cell receptor beta chain was detected ten times or more. What it recognizes is unknown. One end of the junction is discordant with germline, which a read error may explain. The entry originates in a study of human T cells and chemical hapten exposure. Study outcomes and limitations: Expanded TCRs grouped into significantly more large CDR3 similarity clusters than controls produced. There was a positive correlation between PT1 expanded TCR counts and patch test score. Among TCRs, those above 1 in 1000 frequency were unaffected by DPC sensitization.

TCRdb itself ran the RACE reads through MiXCR, one entry per CDR3 protein. The sample contains 350,000 to 400,000 distinct CDR3 sequences, roughly 6.3% of which appear only once. Germline V CDR1 and CDR2: MNHEY, SVGAGI. The CDR3 has 15 amino acids. Time point denoted: patch test 2, 6 weeks after DPC sensitization. The treatment was: therapeutic diphenylcyclopropenone sensitization with weekly scalp DPC. Patch tests were applied only after blood draws. The clonotype comes from a woman between 18 and 29 years old with alopecia areata. Some clones in this sample may be carry-over from other donors' samples. Here the sequenced sample was whole blood, taken in connection with sensitization to the hapten diphenylcyclopropenone (DPC). The V gene is TRBV6-5, the J gene TRBJ1-4; no reliable D call. The chain's CDR3 is CASSYGAATNEKLFF. Written as DNA, the CDR3 is TGTGCCAGCAGTTACGGAGCGGCAACTAATGAAAAACTATTTTTT.